The rows below give T cell receptor beta chains drawn from one sample of a study of beta chain features in type 1 diabetes. Profiling relied on immunoSEQ multiplex PCR, and the TCRdb table lists in-frame clones only, not all of them. The sample lists 200,000 to 250,000 clones, over 9.5% occurring once. Sequenced: naive CD4+ T cells from blood. The receptor source for this set is a woman between 18 and 30 years old in good health. Each CDR3 is given with its conserved first and last residue. The order of the fields is V gene, J gene, clone size, D gene, CDR3 DNA, CDR3 protein. D genes are given only for firm matches. Clone sizes are given selectively: once, few, many, or a class where the clone is expanded.

V: TRBV5-4
J: TRBJ2-5
size: .
D: .
DNA: TGTGCCAGCAGCTCTGCACTGCTTCAGACCCAGTACTTC
CDR3: CASSSALLQTQYF

V: TRBV5-1
J: TRBJ2-2
size: few
D: .
DNA: TGCGCCAGCAGCACCCGGCCGGCGGGGTTCGCGAACACCGGGGAGCTGTTTTTT
CDR3: CASSTRPAGFANTGELFF

V: TRBV2
J: TRBJ2-7
size: .
D: .
DNA: TGTGCCAGCAGTGAGCGGGGAATCTACGAGCAGTACTTC
CDR3: CASSERGIYEQYF

V: TRBV27
J: TRBJ2-6
size: .
D: .
DNA: TGTGCCAGCAGAAATATGACAGGGAGGTTATCTGGGGCCAACGTCCTGACTTTC
CDR3: CASRNMTGRLSGANVLTF

V: TRBV7-8
J: TRBJ1-5
size: few
D: .
DNA: TGTGCCAGCAGCTCGGGACTGATTAGCAATCAGCCCCAGCATTTT
CDR3: CASSSGLISNQPQHF

V: TRBV19
J: TRBJ2-5
size: .
D: .
DNA: TGTGCCAGTAGTACGTACAGGGCTGAGACCCAGTACTTC
CDR3: CASSTYRAETQYF

V: TRBV10-1
J: TRBJ2-2
size: .
D: .
DNA: TGCGCCAGCAGTGAGTCCGTTGGAGCGAACACCGGGGAGCTGTTTTTT
CDR3: CASSESVGANTGELFF

V: TRBV19
J: TRBJ1-1
size: .
D: .
DNA: TGTGCCAGCAGCAGGGGAGTCGGCACTGAAGCTTTCTTT
CDR3: CASSRGVGTEAFF

V: TRBV11-2
J: TRBJ2-5
size: few
D: TRBD1
DNA: TGTGCCAGCAGCAGGGGGGACAGGGGGCGAGAGACCCAGTACTTC
CDR3: CASSRGDRGRETQYF

V: TRBV10-3
J: TRBJ2-2
size: .
D: .
DNA: TGTGCCATCAGCGATACAGGGATTGGGACCGGGGAGCTGTTTTTT
CDR3: CAISDTGIGTGELFF

V: TRBV7-2
J: TRBJ2-5
size: .
D: .
DNA: TGTGCCAGCAGCTACCAGGGGGGAGAGACCCAGTACTTC
CDR3: CASSYQGGETQYF

V: TRBV29-1
J: TRBJ1-2
size: few
D: .
DNA: TGCAGCGTTGAAGAGGCAGGGAACTATGGCTACACCTTC
CDR3: CSVEEAGNYGYTF

V: TRBV9
J: TRBJ2-3
size: .
D: TRBD2
DNA: TGTGCCAGCAGCGCCCGGACTAGCGGGAGTAGAACAGATACGCAGTATTTT
CDR3: CASSARTSGSRTDTQYF

V: TRBV6-6
J: TRBJ1-5
size: few
D: TRBD1
DNA: TGTGCCAGCAGCCTCAGGGGGGATCAGCCCCAGCATTTT
CDR3: CASSLRGDQPQHF